These 12 T cell receptor beta chains originate from one sample sequenced in a study of CD8 T cells in ankylosing spondylitis. MiXCR, run by TCRdb on the 5' RACE reads, gives a single entry per CDR3 protein. The profile shows fewer than 200,000 distinct CDR3 sequences, 15% to 20% of them singletons. The sample consisted of blood, either unsorted or a sorted T cell fraction (not recorded which). All receptors derive from a male donor with ankylosing spondylitis or in good health (not recorded which).

Only a few counts were recorded for this clonotype. The chain links TRBV19 to TRBJ2-3, with 8 nucleotides matching TRBD2. Germline V CDR1 and CDR2: LNHDA, SQIVND (reference sequence). The V gene end was trimmed by 3 bases and the J gene end by 7 bases; junction bases not matched to a gene: 6. This CDR3 is 14 amino acids long. The CDR3 sequence is CASSILSGTNTQYF. CDR3 in DNA: TGTGCCAGTAGTATCCTTAGCGGGACCAATACGCAGTATTTT.

This clonotype was picked up many times. This rearrangement joins TRBV12-3 or TRBV12-4 to TRBJ1-1; D is perhaps TRBD1 (5 bases). There are 14 residues in the CDR3. V lost 3 bases to trimming and J lost 4 bases, with 12 bases between them. Here the CDR3 DNA reads TGTGCCAGCAGTTTTGGGGGTGTCGGCACTGAAGCTTTCTTT. Protein product: CASSFGGVGTEAFF.

This chain joins TRBV20-1 and TRBJ1-6; no clear D. The ends were cut back, 3 bases at V and 7 bases at J, with 13 bases in the middle. CDR3 length: 14 amino acids. In germline, CDR1 is DFQATT, CDR2 SNEGSKA (reference sequence). CDR3 sequence reads: CSARDPLGNSPLHF. Written as DNA, the CDR3 is TGCAGTGCTAGGGACCCCCTAGGGAATTCACCCCTCCACTTT.

About this clonotype: Given a much more abundant clone one base away, this may be a read error. The V call is TRBV10-3, the J call TRBJ2-2; 12 bases fit TRBD2. Germline assignment: CDR1 ENHRY and CDR2 SYGVKD. This CDR3 is 15 amino acids long. The chain's CDR3 is CTISETSGGTGELFF. The CDR3 nucleotides are TGTACCATCAGTGAAACTAGCGGGGGGACCGGGGAGCTGTTTTTT.

The rearrangement uses TRBV10-3 and TRBJ1-1; D is possibly TRBD1 (6 bases). The CDR3 contains 14 residues. V shed 10 bases and J shed 1 base, with 16 bases lying between them. Looked up from germline, CDR1 is ENHRY and CDR2 is SYGVKD. Written as DNA, the CDR3 is TGTGCCAGCAGCCTAGTGGACAGGAACACTGAAGCTTTCTTT. It translates to CASSLVDRNTEAFF.

This clonotype has a count of ten or more. The gene calls are TRBV20-1 and TRBJ2-2; D is uncertain. V lost 3 bases to trimming and J lost 9 bases, with 14 bases between them. The CDR3 spans 13 residues. Germline loops: CDR1 DFQATT, CDR2 SNEGSKA (reference sequence). CDR3 sequence: CSARATPSRELFF. The CDR3 nucleotides are TGCAGTGCTAGGGCGACTCCCTCCCGGGAGCTGTTTTTT.

This clonotype was seen many times. This chain uses TRBV20-1 with TRBJ2-5; D is unresolved. This CDR3 has 11 amino acids. Trimming removed 6 bases at V and 5 bases at J, with 10 bases between. Germline-derived CDR1 and CDR2 are DFQATT and SNEGSKA (reference sequence). The CDR3 DNA follows: TGCAGTGCCCCCCGTGCGGAGACCCAGTACTTC. Translated, it gives CSAPRAETQYF.

This clonotype was seen ten or more times. The chain employs TRBV27 and TRBJ1-3; 8 bases map to TRBD1. The CDR3 has 14 amino acids. V lost 6 bases to trimming and J lost 0 bases; unmatched junction nucleotides: 1. CDR1 and CDR2 (germline): MNHEY, SMNVEV (reference sequence). Here the CDR3 reads CASRQGASGNTIYF. CDR3 bases: TGTGCCAGCAGGCAGGGGGCCTCTGGAAACACCATATATTTT.

The genes are TRBV28 and TRBJ2-1; D uncertain. The CDR3 extends over 12 amino acids. Germline V CDR1 and CDR2: MDHEN, SYDVKM. The V end was cut by 7 bases, the J end by 3 bases, with 7 bases between. The CDR3 sequence: CASTMGYNEQFF. Here the CDR3 DNA reads TGTGCCAGCACAATGGGCTACAATGAGCAGTTCTTC.

Ten or more counts support this clonotype. The gene calls are TRBV10-3 and TRBJ2-2, with 7 bases matching TRBD1. Germline CDR1 reads ENHRY; CDR2 reads SYGVKD. The CDR3 contains 16 residues. The trim removed 6 bases at V and 0 bases at J, leaving 7 bases unmatched. The CDR3 loop reads CAIRSQTGPNTGELFF. The CDR3 region has the DNA TGTGCCATCAGATCCCAGACAGGGCCGAACACCGGGGAGCTGTTTTTT.

Only a few counts were recorded for this clonotype. The J gene is TRBJ2-3, the V gene TRBV5-1; the match to TRBD2 covers 7 bases. CDR1 is SGHRS, CDR2 YFSETQ, per germline. With V trimmed by 2 bases and J by 6 bases, 9 bases remained unmatched. This CDR3 spans 15 amino acids. CDR3 DNA sequence: TGCGCCAGCAGCTTAACTAGCGAGATTTGGGATACGCAGTATTTT. It codes for CASSLTSEIWDTQYF.

In its sample, this clonotype was seen many times. The rearrangement joins TRBV20-1 to TRBJ2-1; TRBD2 matches 10 bases. The CDR3 extends over 13 amino acids. Germline V gives CDR1 DFQATT, CDR2 SNEGSKA (reference sequence). The CDR3 here is CNGEGLAGVKQFF. As DNA, the CDR3 is TGCAATGGGGAGGGCCTAGCGGGAGTCAAGCAGTTCTTC.